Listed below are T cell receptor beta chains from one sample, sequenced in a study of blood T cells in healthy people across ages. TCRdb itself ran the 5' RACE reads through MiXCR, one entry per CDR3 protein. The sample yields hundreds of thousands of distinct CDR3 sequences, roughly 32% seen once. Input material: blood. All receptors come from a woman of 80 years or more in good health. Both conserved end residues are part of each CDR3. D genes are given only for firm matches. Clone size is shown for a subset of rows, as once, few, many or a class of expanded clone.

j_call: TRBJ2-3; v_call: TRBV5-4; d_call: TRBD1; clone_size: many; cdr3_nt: TGTGCCAGCAGCCCGACAGGGTGGCCAGATACGCAGTATTTT; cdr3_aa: CASSPTGWPDTQYF
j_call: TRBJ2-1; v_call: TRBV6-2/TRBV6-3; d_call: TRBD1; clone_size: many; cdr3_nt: TGTGCCAGCAGTTTGCCGGGACAGGGGAGTGCGCAGTTCTTC; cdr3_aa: CASSLPGQGSAQFF
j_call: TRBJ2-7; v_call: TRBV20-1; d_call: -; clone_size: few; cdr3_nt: TGCAGTGCTAGCCCGATGGGCAGGGACCACTACGAGCAGTACTTC; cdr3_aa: CSASPMGRDHYEQYF
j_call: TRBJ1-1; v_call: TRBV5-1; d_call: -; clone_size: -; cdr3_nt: TGCGCCAGCAGCCGAGTTAGTGGGGGCGCGAACACTGAAGCTTTCTTT; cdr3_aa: CASSRVSGGANTEAFF
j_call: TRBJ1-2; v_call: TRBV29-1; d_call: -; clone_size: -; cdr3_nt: TGCAGCGTTGAGAGCAGCGCCTCTAACTATGGCTACACCTTC; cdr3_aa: CSVESSASNYGYTF
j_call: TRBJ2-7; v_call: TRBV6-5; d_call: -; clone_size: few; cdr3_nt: TGTGCCGGCAGTAGACAGACCCACGAGCAGTACTTC; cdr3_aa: CAGSRQTHEQYF
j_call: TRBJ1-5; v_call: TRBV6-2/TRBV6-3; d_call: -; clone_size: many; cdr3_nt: TGTGCCAGCAGGGAGGGAGGTCTCAATCAGCCCCAGCATTTT; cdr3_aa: CASREGGLNQPQHF
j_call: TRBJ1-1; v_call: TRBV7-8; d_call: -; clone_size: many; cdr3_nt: TGTGCCAGCAGCTTAGTTCAGGGTACGAACACTGAAGCTTTCTTT; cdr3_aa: CASSLVQGTNTEAFF
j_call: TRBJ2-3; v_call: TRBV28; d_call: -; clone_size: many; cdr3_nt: TGTGCCAGCTCCACAGCCGAATTTAGCACAGATACGCAGTATTTT; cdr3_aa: CASSTAEFSTDTQYF
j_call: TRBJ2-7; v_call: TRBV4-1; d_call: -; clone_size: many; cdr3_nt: TGCGCCAGCAGCCAAGGCCAGGGGACACGCGAGCAGTACTTC; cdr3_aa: CASSQGQGTREQYF
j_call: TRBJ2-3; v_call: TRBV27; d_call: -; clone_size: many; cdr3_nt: TGTGCCAGCAGAGTGCTAAGCACAGATACGCAGTATTTT; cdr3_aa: CASRVLSTDTQYF
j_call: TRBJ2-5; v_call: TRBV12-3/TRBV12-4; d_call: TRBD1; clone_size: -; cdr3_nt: TGTGCCAGCGGTTTAGGGGCCAGGGGGGAGACCCAGTACTTC; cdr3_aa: CASGLGARGETQYF
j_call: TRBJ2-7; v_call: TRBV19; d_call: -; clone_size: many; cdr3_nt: TGTGCCAGTAGTCCCCTACTCCCGGGAGACTCCTACGAGCAGTACTTC; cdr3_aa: CASSPLLPGDSYEQYF
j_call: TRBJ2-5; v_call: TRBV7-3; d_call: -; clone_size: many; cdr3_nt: TGTGCCAGCAGCTTAGGGGGGCTAGCCGGGGAGACCCAGTACTTC; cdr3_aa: CASSLGGLAGETQYF
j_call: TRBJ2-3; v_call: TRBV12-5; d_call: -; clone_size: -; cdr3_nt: TGTGCTAGTAAGTTATACACAGATACGCAGTATTTT; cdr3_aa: CASKLYTDTQYF
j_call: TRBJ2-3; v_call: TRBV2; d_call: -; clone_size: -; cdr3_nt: TGTGCCACGCACGGGTCGCCAGGGTTTATCACAGATACGCAGTATTTT; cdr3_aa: CATHGSPGFITDTQYF
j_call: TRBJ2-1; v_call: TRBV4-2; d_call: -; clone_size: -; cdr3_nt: TGTGCCAGCAGCCAAGATCAGCGAGGGACGCCGCTTAGAAATGAGCAGTTCTTC; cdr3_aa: CASSQDQRGTPLRNEQFF
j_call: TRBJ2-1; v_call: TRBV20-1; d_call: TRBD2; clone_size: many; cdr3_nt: TGCAGTGCTAGAGTGCTGAGCGGGGCGTACAATGAGCAGTTCTTC; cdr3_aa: CSARVLSGAYNEQFF
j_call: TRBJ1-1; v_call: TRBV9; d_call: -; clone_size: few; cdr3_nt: TGTGCCAGCAGCACCTCCTTGAACACTGAAGCTTTCTTT; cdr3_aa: CASSTSLNTEAFF
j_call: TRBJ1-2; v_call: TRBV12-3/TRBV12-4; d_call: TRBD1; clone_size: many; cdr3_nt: TGTGCCAGCAGTTTAGCGCGACAGGGGAATAATGGCTACACCTTC; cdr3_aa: CASSLARQGNNGYTF
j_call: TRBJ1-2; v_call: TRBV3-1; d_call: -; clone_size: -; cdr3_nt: TGTGCCAGCAGCCAGGCGGGACGGGACTACACCTTC; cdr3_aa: CASSQAGRDYTF
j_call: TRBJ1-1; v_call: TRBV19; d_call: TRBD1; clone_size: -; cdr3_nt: TGTGCCAGTAGTATAGCCCCCCGACAGGGGGCGCGGGGAAACACTGAAGCTTTCTTT; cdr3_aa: CASSIAPRQGARGNTEAFF
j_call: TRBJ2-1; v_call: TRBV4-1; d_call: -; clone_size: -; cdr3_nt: TGCGCCAGCAGCCAATCCTACGAAGACTACAATGAGCAGTTCTTC; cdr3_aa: CASSQSYEDYNEQFF
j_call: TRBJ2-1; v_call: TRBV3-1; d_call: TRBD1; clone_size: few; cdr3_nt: TGTGCCAGCAGCCAAGCCTCGACAGGGCACGGTGAGCAGTTCTTC; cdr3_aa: CASSQASTGHGEQFF
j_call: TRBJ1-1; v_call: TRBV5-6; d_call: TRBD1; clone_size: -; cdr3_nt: TGTGCCAGCAGCCGACAGGGTGGGAAGAACACTGAAGCTTTCTTT; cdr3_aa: CASSRQGGKNTEAFF
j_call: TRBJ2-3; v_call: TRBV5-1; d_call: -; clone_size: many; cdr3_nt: TGTGCCAGCAGCTTAGCAGGGCAGGGAACAGATACGCAGTATTTT; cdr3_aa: CASSLAGQGTDTQYF
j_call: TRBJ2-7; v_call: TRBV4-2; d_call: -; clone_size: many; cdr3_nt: TGTGCCAGCAGCCAAGATATTCGTGGGTACGAGCAGTACTTC; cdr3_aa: CASSQDIRGYEQYF
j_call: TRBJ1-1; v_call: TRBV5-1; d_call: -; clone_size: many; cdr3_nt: TGCGCCAGCAGCCGGATAGGGGGGAACACTGAAGCTTTCTTT; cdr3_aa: CASSRIGGNTEAFF
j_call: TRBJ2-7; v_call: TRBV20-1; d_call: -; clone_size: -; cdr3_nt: TGCAGTGCTAGAGATGGAGCAGCTAACCCGTGGGGAACCCAGTACTTC; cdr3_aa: CSARDGAANPWGTQYF